Here is one TCR beta chain with its context. Antigen unknown. Germline CDR1 is ENHRY and CDR2 is SYGVKD. The CDR3 is 16 amino acids. Trimming stripped 2 bases from V and 7 bases from J, with 18 bases between. Second-dose intervals near 4 or 12 weeks were combined. The assay was immunoSEQ multiplex PCR, and TCRdb's table has in-frame clones only and misses some. The repertoire holds under 95,000 clones, with over 75% as singletons. The data belong to a study of T cell responses to AZD1222 COVID-19 vaccine. Whole-study results and caveats: Repertoire sampling occurred only after the peak T cell response. In a largely white British group with more females than males, clonal diversity was possibly underestimated. Elevations in Spike-specific TCR breadth and depth followed administration of two AZD1222 doses.

This receptor was identified in an adult who received the AZD1222 COVID-19 vaccine. J is TRBJ2-1 and V is TRBV10-3; D not resolved. The sample consisted of peripheral blood, taken 28 days after the second AZD1222 dose. Here the CDR3 reads CAISEVRVLIRNEQFF. CDR3 bases: TGTGCCATCAGTGAGGTTAGGGTCCTCATACGGAATGAGCAGTTCTTC.